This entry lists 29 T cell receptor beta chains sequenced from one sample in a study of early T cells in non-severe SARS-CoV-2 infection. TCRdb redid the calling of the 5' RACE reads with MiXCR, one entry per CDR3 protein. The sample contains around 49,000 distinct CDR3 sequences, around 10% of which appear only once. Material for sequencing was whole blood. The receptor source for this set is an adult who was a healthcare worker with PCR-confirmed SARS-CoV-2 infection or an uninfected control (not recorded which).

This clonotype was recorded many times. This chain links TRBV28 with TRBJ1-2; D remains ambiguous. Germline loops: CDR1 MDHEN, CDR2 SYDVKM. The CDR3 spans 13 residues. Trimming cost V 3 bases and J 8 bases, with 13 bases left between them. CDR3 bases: TGTGCCAGCAGTTTTCCTAACGCGAGGGGCTACACCTTC. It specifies CASSFPNARGYTF.

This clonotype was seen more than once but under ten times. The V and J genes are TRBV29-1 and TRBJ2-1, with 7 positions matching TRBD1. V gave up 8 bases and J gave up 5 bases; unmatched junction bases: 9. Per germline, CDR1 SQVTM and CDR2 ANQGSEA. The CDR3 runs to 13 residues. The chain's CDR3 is CSTRETGNNEQFF. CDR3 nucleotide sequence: TGCAGCACCAGGGAGACAGGGAACAATGAGCAGTTCTTC.

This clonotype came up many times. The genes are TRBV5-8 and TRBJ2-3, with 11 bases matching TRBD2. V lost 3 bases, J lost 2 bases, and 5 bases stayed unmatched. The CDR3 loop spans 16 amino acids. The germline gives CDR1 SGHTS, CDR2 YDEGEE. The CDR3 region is CASSSGTSGFTDTQYF. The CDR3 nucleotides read TGTGCCAGCAGCTCCGGGACTAGCGGATTCACAGATACGCAGTATTTT.

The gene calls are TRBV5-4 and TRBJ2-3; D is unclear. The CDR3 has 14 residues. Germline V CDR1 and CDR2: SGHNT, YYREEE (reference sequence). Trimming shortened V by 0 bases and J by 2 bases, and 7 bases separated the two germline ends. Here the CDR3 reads CASSLDRYTDTQYF. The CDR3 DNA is TGTGCCAGCAGCTTGGACAGATACACAGATACGCAGTATTTT.

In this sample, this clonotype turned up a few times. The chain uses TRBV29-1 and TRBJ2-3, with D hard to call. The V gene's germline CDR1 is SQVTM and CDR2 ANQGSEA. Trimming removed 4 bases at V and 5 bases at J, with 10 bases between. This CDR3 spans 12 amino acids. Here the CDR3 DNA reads TGCAGCGTTGTTTATCTTTTAGATACGCAGTATTTT. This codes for CSVVYLLDTQYF.

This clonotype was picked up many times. The CDR3 here is CASSLGASGLGREQFF. The CDR3 region has the DNA TGTGCCAGCAGCTTAGGAGCTTCGGGTCTCGGCCGCGAGCAGTTCTTC. The chain combines TRBV13 with TRBJ2-1; D is ambiguous. The CDR3 contains 16 residues. Germline CDR1 is PRHDT and CDR2 is FYEKMQ (reference sequence). V shed 0 bases and J shed 10 bases, with 19 bases lying between them.

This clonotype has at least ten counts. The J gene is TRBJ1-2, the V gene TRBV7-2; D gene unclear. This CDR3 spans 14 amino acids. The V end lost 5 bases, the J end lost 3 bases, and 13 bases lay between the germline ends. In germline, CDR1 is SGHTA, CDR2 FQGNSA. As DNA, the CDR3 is TGTGCCAGCAGCCCCCCCACGGGTCACTATGGCTACACCTTC. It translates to CASSPPTGHYGYTF.

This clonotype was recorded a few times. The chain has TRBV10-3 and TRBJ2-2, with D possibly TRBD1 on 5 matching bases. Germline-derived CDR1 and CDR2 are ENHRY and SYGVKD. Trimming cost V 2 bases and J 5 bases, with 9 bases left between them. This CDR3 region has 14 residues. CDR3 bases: TGTGCCATCAGTGAGCTACAGGCTACCGGGGAGCTGTTTTTT. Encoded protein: CAISELQATGELFF.

The CDR3 bases are TGTGCCAGCAGCTTAGGGGACAGGAACAGAGATACGCAGTATTTT. This sequence encodes CASSLGDRNRDTQYF. The J gene is TRBJ2-3, the V gene TRBV7-9; 8 nucleotides match TRBD1. J gave up 5 bases and V 1 base, and 5 bases lay outside the gene matches. The CDR3 runs to 15 residues. Germline CDR1 is SEHNR and CDR2 is FQNEAQ (reference sequence).

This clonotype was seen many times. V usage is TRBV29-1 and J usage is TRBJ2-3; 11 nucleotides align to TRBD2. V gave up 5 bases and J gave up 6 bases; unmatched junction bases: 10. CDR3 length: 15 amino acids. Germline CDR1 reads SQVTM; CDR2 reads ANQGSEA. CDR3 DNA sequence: TGCAGCGTTTCCCTTAGCGGGAGGGCTTCGGATACGCAGTATTTT. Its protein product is CSVSLSGRASDTQYF.

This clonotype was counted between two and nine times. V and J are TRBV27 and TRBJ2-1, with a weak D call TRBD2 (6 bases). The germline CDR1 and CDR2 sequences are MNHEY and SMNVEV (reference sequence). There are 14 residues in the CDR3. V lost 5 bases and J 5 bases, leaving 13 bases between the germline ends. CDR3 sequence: CASSPRDYHNEQFF. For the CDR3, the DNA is TGTGCCAGCAGTCCGCGGGATTACCACAATGAGCAGTTCTTC.

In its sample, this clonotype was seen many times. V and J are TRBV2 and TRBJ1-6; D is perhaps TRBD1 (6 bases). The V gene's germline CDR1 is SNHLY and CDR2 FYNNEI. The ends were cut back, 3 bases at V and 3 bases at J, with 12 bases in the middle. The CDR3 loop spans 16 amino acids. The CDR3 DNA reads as TGTGCCAGCAGTGATTCTCCGACAGGCTATAATTCACCCCTCCACTTT. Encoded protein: CASSDSPTGYNSPLHF.

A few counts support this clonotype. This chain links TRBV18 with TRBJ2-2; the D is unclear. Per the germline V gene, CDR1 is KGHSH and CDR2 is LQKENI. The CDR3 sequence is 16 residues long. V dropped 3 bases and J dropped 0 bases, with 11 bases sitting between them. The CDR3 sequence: CASSPNSLANTGELFF. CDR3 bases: TGTGCCAGCTCACCGAATAGTCTGGCGAACACCGGGGAGCTGTTTTTT.

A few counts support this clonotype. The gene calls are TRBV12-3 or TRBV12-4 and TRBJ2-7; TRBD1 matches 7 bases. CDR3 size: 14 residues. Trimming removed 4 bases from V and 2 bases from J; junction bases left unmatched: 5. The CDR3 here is CASSSGTATYEQYF. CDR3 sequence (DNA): TGTGCCAGCAGTTCCGGGACAGCGACCTACGAGCAGTACTTC.

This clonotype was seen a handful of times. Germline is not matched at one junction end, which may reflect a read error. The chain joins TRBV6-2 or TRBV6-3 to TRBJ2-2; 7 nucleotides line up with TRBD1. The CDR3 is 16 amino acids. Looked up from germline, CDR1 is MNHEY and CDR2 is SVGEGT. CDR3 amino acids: CASGYIWTGNTGELFF. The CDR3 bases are TGTGCCAGCGGTTACATATGGACAGGGAACACCGGGGAGCTGTTTTTT.

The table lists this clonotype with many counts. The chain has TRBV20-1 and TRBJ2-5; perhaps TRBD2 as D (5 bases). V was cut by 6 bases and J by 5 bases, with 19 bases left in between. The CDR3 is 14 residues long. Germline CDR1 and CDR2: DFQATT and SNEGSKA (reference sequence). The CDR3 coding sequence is TGCAGTGCAACTACTAGAGGCCTGGGGGAGACCCAGTACTTC. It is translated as CSATTRGLGETQYF.

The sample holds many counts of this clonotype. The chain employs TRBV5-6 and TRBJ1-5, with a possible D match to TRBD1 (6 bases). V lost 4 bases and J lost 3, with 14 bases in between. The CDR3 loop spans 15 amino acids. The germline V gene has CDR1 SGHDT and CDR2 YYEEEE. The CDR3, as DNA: TGTGCCAGCAGCGGGACACGGGACCTCAATCAGCCCCAGCATTTT. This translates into CASSGTRDLNQPQHF.

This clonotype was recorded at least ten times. The chain's CDR3 is CASTGGIFADTQYF. The CDR3 DNA is TGTGCCAGTACGGGAGGGATCTTCGCAGATACGCAGTATTTT. V and J are TRBV19 and TRBJ2-3, with TRBD2 matching 8 bases. The trim removed 7 bases at V and 4 bases at J, leaving 7 bases unmatched. Looked up from germline, CDR1 is LNHDA and CDR2 is SQIVND (reference sequence). CDR3 length: 14 amino acids.

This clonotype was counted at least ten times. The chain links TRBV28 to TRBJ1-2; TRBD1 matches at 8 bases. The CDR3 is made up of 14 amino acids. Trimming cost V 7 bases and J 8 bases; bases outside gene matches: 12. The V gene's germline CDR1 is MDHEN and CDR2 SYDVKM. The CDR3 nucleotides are TGTGCCAGCACTCCGTGGCAGGGGGCGCAAGGCTACACCTTC. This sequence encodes CASTPWQGAQGYTF.

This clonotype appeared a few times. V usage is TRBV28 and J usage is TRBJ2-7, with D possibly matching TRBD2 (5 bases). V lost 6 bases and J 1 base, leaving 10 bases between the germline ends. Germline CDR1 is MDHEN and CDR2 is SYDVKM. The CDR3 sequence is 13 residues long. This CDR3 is CASSGGYSYEQYF. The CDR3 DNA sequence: TGTGCCAGCAGCGGAGGCTATTCCTACGAGCAGTACTTC.

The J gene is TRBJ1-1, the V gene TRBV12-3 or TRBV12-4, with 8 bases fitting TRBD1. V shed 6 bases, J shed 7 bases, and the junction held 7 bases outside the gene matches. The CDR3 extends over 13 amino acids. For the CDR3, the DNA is TGTGCCAGCAGCCTGCAGGGGGCCGTTGAAGCTTTCTTT. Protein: CASSLQGAVEAFF.

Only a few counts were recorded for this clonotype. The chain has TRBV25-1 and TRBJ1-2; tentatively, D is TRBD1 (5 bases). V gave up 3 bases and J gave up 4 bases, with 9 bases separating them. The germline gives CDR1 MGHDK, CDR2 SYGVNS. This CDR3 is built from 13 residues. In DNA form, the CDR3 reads TGTGCCAGCAGTGATGACAGCGGCTATGGCTACACCTTC. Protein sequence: CASSDDSGYGYTF.

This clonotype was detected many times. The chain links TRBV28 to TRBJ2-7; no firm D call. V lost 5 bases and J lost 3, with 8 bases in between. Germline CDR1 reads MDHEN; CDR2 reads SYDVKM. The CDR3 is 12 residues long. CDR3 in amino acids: CASSLNFYEQYF. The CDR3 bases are TGTGCCAGCAGTCTTAACTTCTACGAGCAGTACTTC. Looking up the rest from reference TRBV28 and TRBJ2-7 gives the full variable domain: DVKVTQSSRYLVKRTGEKVFLECVQDMDHENMFWYRQDPGLGLRLIYFSYDVKMKEKGDIPEGYSVSREKKERFSLILESASTNQTSMYLCASSLNFYEQYFGPGTRLTVT.

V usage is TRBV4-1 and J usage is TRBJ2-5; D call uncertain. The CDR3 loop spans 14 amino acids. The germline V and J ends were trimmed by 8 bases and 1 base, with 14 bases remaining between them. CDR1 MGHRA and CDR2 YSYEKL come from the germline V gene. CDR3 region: CASARFLGQETQYF. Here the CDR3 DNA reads TGCGCCAGCGCCCGATTTCTGGGCCAAGAGACCCAGTACTTC.

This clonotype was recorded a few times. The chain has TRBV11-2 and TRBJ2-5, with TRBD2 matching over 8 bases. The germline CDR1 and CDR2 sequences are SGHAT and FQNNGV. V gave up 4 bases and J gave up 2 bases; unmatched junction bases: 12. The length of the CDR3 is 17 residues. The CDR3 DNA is TGTGCCAGCAGCTCGCTAAGGCGGGGGGACTATCAAGAGACCCAGTACTTC. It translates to CASSSLRRGDYQETQYF.

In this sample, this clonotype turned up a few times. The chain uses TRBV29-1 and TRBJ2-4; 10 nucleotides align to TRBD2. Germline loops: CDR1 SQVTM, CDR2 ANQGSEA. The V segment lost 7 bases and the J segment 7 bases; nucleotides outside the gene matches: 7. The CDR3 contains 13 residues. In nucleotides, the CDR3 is TGCAGCGCTACCCTAGCGGGAGAGAACATTCAGTACTTC. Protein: CSATLAGENIQYF.

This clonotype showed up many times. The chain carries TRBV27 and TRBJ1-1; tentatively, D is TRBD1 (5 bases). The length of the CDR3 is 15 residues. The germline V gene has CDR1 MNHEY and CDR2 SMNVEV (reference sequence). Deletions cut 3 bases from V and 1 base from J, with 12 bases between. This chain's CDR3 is CASSFRRGSNTEAFF. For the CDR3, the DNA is TGTGCCAGCAGTTTTAGGAGGGGATCGAACACTGAAGCTTTCTTT.

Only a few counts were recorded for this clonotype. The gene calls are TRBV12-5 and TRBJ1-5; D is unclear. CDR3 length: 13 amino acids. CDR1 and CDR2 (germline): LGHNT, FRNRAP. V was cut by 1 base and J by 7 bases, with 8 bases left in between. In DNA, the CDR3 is TGTGCTAGTGGTTTGGATCAGCGACAGCCCCAGCATTTT. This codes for CASGLDQRQPQHF.

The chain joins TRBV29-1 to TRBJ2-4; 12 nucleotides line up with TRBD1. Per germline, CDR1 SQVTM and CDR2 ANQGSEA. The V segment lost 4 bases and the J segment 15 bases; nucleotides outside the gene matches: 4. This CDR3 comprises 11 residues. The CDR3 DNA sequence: TGCAGCGTTGCCGGGACAGGGGGCTCGTACTTC. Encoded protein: CSVAGTGGSYF. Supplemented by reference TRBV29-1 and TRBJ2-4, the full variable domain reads SAVISQKPSRDICQRGTSLTIQCQVDSQVTMMFWYRQQPGQSLTLIATANQGSEATYESGFVIDKFPISRPNLTFSTLTVSNMSPEDSSIYLCSVAGTGGSYFGAGTRLSVL.